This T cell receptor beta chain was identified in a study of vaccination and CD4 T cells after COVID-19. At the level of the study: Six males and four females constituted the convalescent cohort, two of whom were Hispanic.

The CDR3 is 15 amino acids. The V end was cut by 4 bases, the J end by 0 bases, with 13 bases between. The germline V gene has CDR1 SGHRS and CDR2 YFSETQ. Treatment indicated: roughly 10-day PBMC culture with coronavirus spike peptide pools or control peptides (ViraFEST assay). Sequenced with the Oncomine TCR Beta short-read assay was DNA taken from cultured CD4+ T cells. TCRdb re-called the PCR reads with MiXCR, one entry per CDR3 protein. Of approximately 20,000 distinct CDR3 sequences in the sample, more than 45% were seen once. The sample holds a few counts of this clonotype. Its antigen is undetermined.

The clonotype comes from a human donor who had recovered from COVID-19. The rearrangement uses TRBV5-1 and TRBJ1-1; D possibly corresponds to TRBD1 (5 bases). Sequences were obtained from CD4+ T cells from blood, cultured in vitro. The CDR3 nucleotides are TGCGCCAGCAGCCCCGAGGACACCTTGAACACTGAAGCTTTCTTT. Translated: CASSPEDTLNTEAFF.